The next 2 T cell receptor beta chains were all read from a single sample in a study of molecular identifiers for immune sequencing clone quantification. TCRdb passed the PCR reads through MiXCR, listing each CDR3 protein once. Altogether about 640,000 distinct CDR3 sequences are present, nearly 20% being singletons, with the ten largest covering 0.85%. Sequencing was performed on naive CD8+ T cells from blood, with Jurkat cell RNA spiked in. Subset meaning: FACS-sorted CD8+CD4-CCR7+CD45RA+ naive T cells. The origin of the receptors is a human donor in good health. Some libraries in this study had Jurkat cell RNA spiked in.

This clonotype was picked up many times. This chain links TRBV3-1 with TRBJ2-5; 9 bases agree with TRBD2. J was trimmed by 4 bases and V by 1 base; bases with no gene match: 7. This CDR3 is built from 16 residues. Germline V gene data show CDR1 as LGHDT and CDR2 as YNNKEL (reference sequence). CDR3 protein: CASSQGAGGPRETQYF. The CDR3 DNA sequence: TGTGCCAGCAGCCAAGGCGCGGGAGGGCCGAGAGAGACCCAGTACTTC.

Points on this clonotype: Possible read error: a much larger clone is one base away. CDR3 sequence: CVSSLEAGVEKLFF. In DNA, the CDR3 is TGCGTCAGCAGCTTGGAGGCAGGGGTTGAAAAACTGTTTTTT. The gene calls are TRBV5-1 and TRBJ1-4; TRBD1 might be the D (6 bases). CDR1 is SGHRS, CDR2 YFSETQ, per germline. The CDR3 contains 14 residues.